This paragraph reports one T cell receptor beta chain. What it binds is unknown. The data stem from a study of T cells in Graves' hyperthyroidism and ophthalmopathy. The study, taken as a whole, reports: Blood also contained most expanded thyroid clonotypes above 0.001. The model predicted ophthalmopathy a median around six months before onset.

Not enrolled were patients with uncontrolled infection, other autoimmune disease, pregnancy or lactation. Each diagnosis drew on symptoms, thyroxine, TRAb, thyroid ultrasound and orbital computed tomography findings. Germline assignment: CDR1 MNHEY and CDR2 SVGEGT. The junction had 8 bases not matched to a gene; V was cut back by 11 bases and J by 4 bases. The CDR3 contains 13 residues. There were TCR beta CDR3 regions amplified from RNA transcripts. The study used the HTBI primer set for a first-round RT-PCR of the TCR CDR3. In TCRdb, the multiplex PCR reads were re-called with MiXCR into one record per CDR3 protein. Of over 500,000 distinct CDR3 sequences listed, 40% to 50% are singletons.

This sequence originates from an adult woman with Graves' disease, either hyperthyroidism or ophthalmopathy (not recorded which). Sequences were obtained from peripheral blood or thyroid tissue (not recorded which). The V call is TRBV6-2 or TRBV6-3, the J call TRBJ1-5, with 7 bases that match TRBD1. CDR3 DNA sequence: TGTGCCGGACGACAGGGACTGAATCAGCCCCAGCATTTT. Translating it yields CAGRQGLNQPQHF.